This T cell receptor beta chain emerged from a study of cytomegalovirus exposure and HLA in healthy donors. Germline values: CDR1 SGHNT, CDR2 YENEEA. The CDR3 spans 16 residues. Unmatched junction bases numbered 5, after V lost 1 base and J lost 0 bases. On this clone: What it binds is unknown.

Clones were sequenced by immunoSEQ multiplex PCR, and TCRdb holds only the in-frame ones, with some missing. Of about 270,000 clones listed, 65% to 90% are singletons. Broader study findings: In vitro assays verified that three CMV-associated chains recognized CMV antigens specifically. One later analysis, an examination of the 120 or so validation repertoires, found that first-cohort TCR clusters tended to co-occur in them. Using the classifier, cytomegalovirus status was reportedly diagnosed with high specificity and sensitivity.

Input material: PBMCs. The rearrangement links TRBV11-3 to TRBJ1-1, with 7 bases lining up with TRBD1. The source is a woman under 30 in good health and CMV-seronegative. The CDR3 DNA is TGTGCCAGCAGCTTAGGGGCACAGGGGTTGAACACTGAAGCTTTCTTT. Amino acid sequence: CASSLGAQGLNTEAFF.